Listed below are T cell receptor beta chains from one sample, sequenced in a study of blood T cell repertoires in COVID-19. Profiling relied on immunoSEQ multiplex PCR, and the TCRdb table lists in-frame clones only, not all of them. The sample carries fewer than 200,000 clones, roughly 88% recorded once. The specimen was PBMCs or T cells enriched from blood (not recorded which). All receptors derive from a woman aged 18-29 years who had recovered from COVID-19. Both conserved end residues are part of each CDR3. The order of the fields is clone size, D gene, V gene, J gene, CDR3 protein, CDR3 DNA. A D gene is named only where the DNA matches it firmly. Clone size, where shown, is once, few, many, or a class for clones that have expanded.

once,TRBD2,TRBV6-6,TRBJ2-3,CASRRGLDQRDTQYF,TGTGCCAGCAGGAGAGGACTAGATCAAAGGGATACGCAGTATTTT
-,TRBD2,TRBV7-2,TRBJ2-5,CASSPNGGSQETQYF,TGTGCCAGCAGCCCTAACGGGGGGTCCCAAGAGACCCAGTACTTC
-,TRBD1,TRBV18,TRBJ1-1,CASSSAPLGGWTEAFF,TGTGCCAGCTCCAGTGCCCCGCTAGGGGGCTGGACTGAAGCTTTCTTT
-,-,TRBV2,TRBJ2-3,CASFDNIRTDTQYF,TGTGCCAGCTTTGACAATATTCGCACAGATACGCAGTATTTT
-,TRBD1,TRBV19,TRBJ1-2,CASSPRQGSEGYTF,TGTGCCAGTAGTCCGCGACAGGGGTCAGAAGGCTACACCTTC
once,-,TRBV10-3,TRBJ1-2,CAISDHRVGYTF,TGTGCCATCAGTGACCACAGGGTTGGCTACACCTTC
-,TRBD1,TRBV30,TRBJ1-1,CAWSSGQGTTEAFF,TGTGCCTGGAGTTCGGGACAGGGGACCACTGAAGCTTTCTTT
-,TRBD1,TRBV6-5,TRBJ1-2,CASKRTGEGGYTF,TGTGCCAGCAAGCGGACAGGGGAGGGGGGCTACACCTTC
-,TRBD2,TRBV5-1,TRBJ2-7,CASSVPVAGVLDEQYF,TGCGCCAGCAGCGTCCCCGTAGCGGGAGTTCTCGACGAGCAGTACTTC
-,-,TRBV5-5,TRBJ1-2,CASRPGETGGYTF,TGTGCCAGCAGGCCGGGAGAAACGGGGGGCTACACCTTC
-,-,TRBV19,TRBJ2-2,CASQLEGWYESGELFF,TGTGCCAGTCAATTGGAGGGATGGTACGAGTCCGGGGAGCTGTTTTTT
-,-,TRBV30,TRBJ2-3,CAWSELEPVGTDTQYF,TGTGCCTGGAGTGAGTTGGAGCCGGTTGGCACAGATACGCAGTATTTT
-,TRBD1,TRBV5-1,TRBJ1-1,CASRSGTGRSEAFF,TGCGCCAGCAGAAGCGGGACAGGGAGGTCTGAAGCTTTCTTT
once,-,TRBV7-9,TRBJ2-1,CASSLVGQGNEQFF,TGTGCCAGCAGCTTAGTTGGGCAGGGCAATGAGCAGTTCTTC
-,TRBD2,TRBV9,TRBJ2-5,CASSPRLAGGQETQYF,TGTGCCAGCAGCCCCAGACTAGCGGGAGGCCAAGAGACCCAGTACTTC
-,-,TRBV11-3,TRBJ1-1,CASSATWPPGEAFF,TGTGCCAGCAGCGCGACCTGGCCACCGGGTGAAGCTTTCTTT
-,TRBD2,TRBV10-3,TRBJ2-3,CAISTGTSGRGDTQYF,TGTGCCATCAGTACCGGGACTAGCGGGAGAGGGGATACGCAGTATTTT
few,TRBD1,TRBV19,TRBJ1-5,CASSSGTDFDQPQHF,TGTGCCAGTAGTTCCGGGACAGATTTCGATCAGCCCCAGCATTTT
-,TRBD1,TRBV28,TRBJ1-2,CASSLGQGVGYGYTF,TGTGCCAGCAGTCTTGGACAGGGGGTAGGGTATGGCTACACCTTC
-,-,TRBV7-9,TRBJ1-2,CASSLRQDISNYGYTF,TGTGCCAGCAGCTTACGACAGGACATTTCTAACTATGGCTACACCTTC
-,TRBD1,TRBV27,TRBJ1-5,CASSLWGQGSNQPQHF,TGTGCCAGCAGTTTATGGGGACAGGGTAGCAATCAGCCCCAGCATTTT
few,-,TRBV30,TRBJ2-7,CAWSVSQGYEQYF,TGTGCCTGGAGTGTAAGTCAGGGCTACGAGCAGTACTTC
-,TRBD2,TRBV11-2,TRBJ2-1,CASSLVAGKDNEQFF,TGTGCCAGCAGCTTAGTAGCGGGAAAGGACAATGAGCAGTTCTTC
-,-,TRBV2,TRBJ2-7,CASGPPYEQYF,TGTGCCAGCGGGCCCCCCTACGAGCAGTACTTC
-,-,TRBV19,TRBJ2-7,CASSIGGNYEQYF,TGTGCCAGTAGTATAGGCGGAAACTACGAGCAGTACTTC